This T cell receptor beta chain was sequenced during a study of blood T cells in healthy people across ages. The sample providers were healthy Caucasian people from Russia, aged about 6 to 95. Every participating donor contributed roughly 10 milliliters of peripheral blood through a draw. Alongside a J-beta primer mix, a sample-barcoded 5' primer served in a second PCR lasting 7 to 11 cycles. Every cDNA molecule carried a tag from a template-switch adaptor bearing 12 random nucleotides. TCRdb reprocessed the 5' RACE reads with MiXCR, giving one entry per CDR3 protein. The sample includes nearly 800,000 distinct CDR3 sequences, about 61% seen only once; the top ten take roughly 25%. The table lists this clonotype with a few counts. Sequencing was carried out using blood. This TCR was recovered from a man aged 40-49 years in good health.

The CDR3, as DNA: TGTGCCATCAGTGAATACTCCGGGACACCCGGGGACAACATTCAGTACTTC. Encoded protein: CAISEYSGTPGDNIQYF. The V and J genes are TRBV10-3 and TRBJ2-4; weak D call: TRBD1 (6 bases). Germline V gene sequence: CDR1 ENHRY, CDR2 SYGVKD. The CDR3 is 17 residues long. The germline V and J ends were trimmed by 3 bases and 7 bases, with 22 bases remaining between them.